This T cell receptor beta chain emerged from a study of T cells in Graves' hyperthyroidism and ophthalmopathy. In the study overall: Sampling of peripheral blood happened at initial diagnosis, prior to any treatment.

On this clonotype: Its specificity is not known.

Investigators excluded patients with uncontrolled infection, other autoimmune disease, pregnancy or lactation. Out of 10 ml of fresh peripheral blood came the PBMCs. Study conclusions and caveats: Most thyroid clonotypes that were expanded above 0.001 also turned up in blood.

Trimming took off 1 base at V and 6 bases at J, with 12 bases between the two ends. Germline lookup yields CDR1 SEHNR and CDR2 FQNEAQ (reference sequence). This CDR3 has 15 amino acids. Amplification of TCR beta CDR3 regions was performed using RNA transcripts as template. HTBI primers were employed in a first-round RT-PCR of the TCR CDR3. TCRdb ran MiXCR on the multiplex PCR reads and lists one entry per CDR3 protein. The sample gives a few hundred thousand distinct CDR3 sequences, roughly 14% of which show up once; about 7% is in the top ten. Sequenced: blood. J is TRBJ1-4 and V is TRBV7-9; D not certain. The source is a woman aged 25 to 39 with Graves' hyperthyroidism. CDR3 protein: CASSLGRAADEKLFF. As DNA, the CDR3 is TGTGCCAGCAGCTTAGGGAGGGCCGCGGATGAAAAACTGTTTTTT.